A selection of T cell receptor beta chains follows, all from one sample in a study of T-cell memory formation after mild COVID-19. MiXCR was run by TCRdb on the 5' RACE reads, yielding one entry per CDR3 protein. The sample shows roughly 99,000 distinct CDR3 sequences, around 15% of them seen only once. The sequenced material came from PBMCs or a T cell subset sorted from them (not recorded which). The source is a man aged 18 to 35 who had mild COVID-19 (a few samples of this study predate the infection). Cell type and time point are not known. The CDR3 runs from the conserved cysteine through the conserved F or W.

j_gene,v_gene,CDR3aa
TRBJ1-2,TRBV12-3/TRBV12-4,CASSLDPIYGYTF
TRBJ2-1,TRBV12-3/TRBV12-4,CASTPGLGTYNEQFF
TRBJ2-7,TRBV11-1,CASSLRHQIYEQYF
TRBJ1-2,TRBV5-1,CASSPDRPNYGYTF
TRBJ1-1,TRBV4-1,CASSQFIGDTEAFF
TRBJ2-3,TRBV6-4,CASSRAGTIVDTQYF
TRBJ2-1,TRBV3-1,CALGVAGVRRNEQFF
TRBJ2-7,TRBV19,CASSIVSSGGYEQYF
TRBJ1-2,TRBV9,CASSAPRQGAYGYTF
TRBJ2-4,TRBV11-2,CASSLDGGENIQYF
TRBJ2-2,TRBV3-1,CASSLDRVATGELFF
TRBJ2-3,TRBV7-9,CASSMPAAPGDPTDTQYF
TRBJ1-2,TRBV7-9,CASSQQGLYGYTF
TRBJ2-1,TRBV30,CAWSVTTGRDEQFF
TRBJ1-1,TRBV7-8,CASSSRAKIGNTEAFF
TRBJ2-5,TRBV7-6,CASSPGSGETQYF
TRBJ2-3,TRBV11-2,CASSPTPLSTDTQYF
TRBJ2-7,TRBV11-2,CASSFGGGTYEQYF
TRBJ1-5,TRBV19,CASVRRGNQPQHF
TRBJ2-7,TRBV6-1,CASSGDRDGEQYF
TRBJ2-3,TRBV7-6,CASSVFETGSTDTQYF
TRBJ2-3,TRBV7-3,CASSSLMGPGSDTQYF
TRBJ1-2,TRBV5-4,CASSHSGSYGYTF
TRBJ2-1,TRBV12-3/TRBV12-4,CASSASGYNEQFF
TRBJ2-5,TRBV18,CASSPDGTVFQGTQYF
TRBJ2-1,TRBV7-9,CASSPYGGRTEQFF
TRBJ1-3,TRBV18,CASSPPIRASGNTIYF
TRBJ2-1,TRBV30,CAWGSGGRNEQFF
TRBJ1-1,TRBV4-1,CASSQDNRGRAFF
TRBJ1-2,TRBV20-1,CSARFRVLYGYTF
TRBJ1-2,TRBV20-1,CSALGQGELRGYTF
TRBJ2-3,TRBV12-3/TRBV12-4,CASSLIQAPDTQYF
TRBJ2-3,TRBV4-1,CASSQEPPRGVTDTQYF
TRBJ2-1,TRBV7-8,CASSLQLSSYNEQFF
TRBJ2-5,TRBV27,CASSLGQGETQYF
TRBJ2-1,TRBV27,CASSLIAGVYNEQFF
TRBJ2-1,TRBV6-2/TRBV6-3,CASSSRIGYNEQFF
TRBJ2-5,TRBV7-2,CASSGAKGVQETQYF
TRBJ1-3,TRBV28,CASSPTLGTERNTIYF
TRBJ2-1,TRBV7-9,CAVDTGDLFF
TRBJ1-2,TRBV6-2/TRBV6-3,CASSYSIADGYTF
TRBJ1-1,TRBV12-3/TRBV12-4,CASSFRGHTEAFF
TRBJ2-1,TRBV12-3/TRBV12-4,CASGLAYNEQFF
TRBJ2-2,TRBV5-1,CASAYRENTGELFF
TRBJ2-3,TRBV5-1,CASSLEWGTDTQYF
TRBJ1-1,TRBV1,CTSLGTAVNTEAFF
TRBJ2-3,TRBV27,CASSPSGSRADTQYF
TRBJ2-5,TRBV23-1,CASSPIRRSAAQYF
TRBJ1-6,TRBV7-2,CASTTGVYSPLHF
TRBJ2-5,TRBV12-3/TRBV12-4,CASSPHGGQETQYF
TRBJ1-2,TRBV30,CAWSVGQGLGYTF
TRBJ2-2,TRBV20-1,CSAPAWREVGELFF